This entry features one T cell receptor (beta chain) sequence. The antigen is not known. Some clones are missing from TCRdb's copy, which holds only in-frame ones; the method was immunoSEQ multiplex PCR. The repertoire holds more than 2 million clones, with approximately 95% as singletons. Germline CDR1 MDHEN, CDR2 SYDVKM. This CDR3 is 15 amino acids long. Trimming shortened V by 3 bases and J by 5 bases, and 13 bases separated the two germline ends. This entry belongs to a study of shared clonotypes between healthy human individuals. Whole-study findings and limits: Compared with memory subsets, naive subsets generally had larger estimated richness.

All donors were healthy HIV-negative adults lacking recent acute infections or vaccinations. Sequencing used naive CD4+ T cells sorted from blood. Subset indicated: CD45RA+ positively selected. The chain is built from TRBV28 and TRBJ1-4; perhaps TRBD1 as D (5 bases). This receptor was taken from a man between 18 and 35 years old in good health. The CDR3 spells CASSLKGLRNEKLFF. CDR3 sequence (DNA): TGTGCCAGCAGTTTGAAGGGGCTTCGGAATGAAAAACTGTTTTTT.